Listed below are T cell receptor beta chains from one sample, sequenced in a study of chemoradiotherapy in HPV16-positive cancers. Produced via immunoSEQ multiplex PCR; TCRdb's table is partial and in-frame only. The sample carries tens of thousands of clones, around 90% recorded once. The sequencing used blood, collected from a patient who underwent chemoradiotherapy. All receptors derive from a human donor with HPV-associated anogenital cancer. Both conserved end residues are part of each CDR3. A D gene is named only where the DNA matches it firmly. A clone size is listed for some rows: how often the clone was seen (once, few, many), or a class if it is expanded.

V	size	J	D	DNA	CDR3
TRBV4-2	-	TRBJ2-3	-	TGTGCCAGCAGCCAAGTACGAGGGCCGGGGGAGGCAGATACGCAGTATTTT	CASSQVRGPGEADTQYF
TRBV5-4	-	TRBJ1-3	-	TGTGCCAGCAGCTCGGAACGTAACGGAAACACCATATATTTT	CASSSERNGNTIYF
TRBV14	few	TRBJ2-3	-	TGTGCCAGCAGCCAACGGACCGCTCGCACAGATACGCAGTATTTT	CASSQRTARTDTQYF
TRBV6-1	-	TRBJ1-5	TRBD1	TGTGCCAGCAAGGGACAGGGGATTCAGCCCCAGCATTTT	CASKGQGIQPQHF
TRBV2	-	TRBJ1-1	-	TGTGCCAGCAGTGAACGTTGGGTGGGAAGCACTGAAGCTTTCTTT	CASSERWVGSTEAFF
TRBV18	-	TRBJ2-1	TRBD1	TGTGCCAGCTCCCGGGACAGTACCTTCAATGAGCAGTTCTTC	CASSRDSTFNEQFF
TRBV28	-	TRBJ2-7	-	TGTGCCAGCAGCTGGGGACCAGGGACCACCTCCTACGAGCAGTACTTC	CASSWGPGTTSYEQYF
TRBV19	-	TRBJ2-7	-	TGTGCCAGTAGACACCTCCTGGACAAGGGCGAGCAGTACTTC	CASRHLLDKGEQYF
TRBV2	-	TRBJ2-5	TRBD2	TGTGCCAGCAGGGGATCTAGCGGGGGGGCACAGACCCAGTACTTC	CASRGSSGGAQTQYF
TRBV15	-	TRBJ2-3	-	TGTGCCACCAGCAGAGATAGGGGTGGAGGGTTTACGCAGTATTTT	CATSRDRGGGFTQYF
TRBV19	-	TRBJ1-1	-	TGTGCCAGTAGTAGGAGAGAGGGTTCGGGCACTGAAGCTTTCTTT	CASSRREGSGTEAFF
TRBV11-2	-	TRBJ2-5	-	TGTGCCAGCAGCTCACAGGGTCACCAAGAGACCCAGTACTTC	CASSSQGHQETQYF
TRBV18	-	TRBJ1-3	TRBD1	TGTGCCAGCTCACCACGGTCAGGGGGATCCTCTGGAAACACCATATATTTT	CASSPRSGGSSGNTIYF
TRBV5-4	-	TRBJ2-3	-	TGTGCCAGCAGCTTGCGGACAGATACGCAGTATTTT	CASSLRTDTQYF
TRBV12-5	-	TRBJ2-1	TRBD2	TGTGCTAGTGTCCAGCCGTTACTAGCGGGGGTCCCCAATACGTTCTTC	CASVQPLLAGVPNTFF
TRBV5-1	-	TRBJ1-2	-	TGCGCCAGCAGCTTGGGGGAGACGGGGGGCTACACCTTC	CASSLGETGGYTF
TRBV5-6	-	TRBJ2-5	TRBD2	TGTGCCAGCAGCTTGCGGGCCGGGGGGGCCCCTCAAGAGACCCAGTACTTC	CASSLRAGGAPQETQYF
TRBV9	-	TRBJ1-3	-	TGTGCCAGCAGCTGGGGGTTTGGCTCTGGAAACACCATATATTTT	CASSWGFGSGNTIYF
TRBV5-5	-	TRBJ1-5	-	TGTGCCAGCAGCCTCCTGGGAGGGGATAGCAATCAGCCCCAGCATTTT	CASSLLGGDSNQPQHF
TRBV7-9	once	TRBJ1-3	-	TGTGCCAGCAGCGCTCGGGGGGTCTCTGGAAACACCATATATTTT	CASSARGVSGNTIYF
TRBV6-6	-	TRBJ2-1	-	TGTGCCAGCAGTTACGGGTACAATGAGCAGTTCTTC	CASSYGYNEQFF
TRBV7-9	-	TRBJ2-3	-	TGTGCCAGCAGCCAAACTGACTCCACAGATACGCAGTATTTT	CASSQTDSTDTQYF
TRBV27	-	TRBJ2-1	-	TGTGCCAGCAGTTTTGCAGGGACCAACTACAATGAGCAGTTCTTC	CASSFAGTNYNEQFF
TRBV5-1	once	TRBJ1-6	TRBD1	TGCGCCAGCAGCTTGATGGCTGACAGGGGGGAATCCCTCCACTTT	CASSLMADRGESLHF
TRBV4-1	-	TRBJ2-2	-	TGCGCCAGCAGCCAATCTAGACAGTCCGCCGGGGAGCTGTTTTTT	CASSQSRQSAGELFF
TRBV2	-	TRBJ2-1	-	TGTGCCAGCAGCGGAGGCGGGGGCACCTACAATGAGCAGTTCTTC	CASSGGGGTYNEQFF
TRBV6-5	-	TRBJ1-3	TRBD1	TGTGCCAGCAGGAAACGACAGGGAGCTGGAAACACCATATATTTT	CASRKRQGAGNTIYF
TRBV7-9	-	TRBJ1-4	TRBD1	TGTGCCAGCAGCTTTGCACAGGGGGCCGGAACTAATGAAAAACTGTTTTTT	CASSFAQGAGTNEKLFF
TRBV7-2	-	TRBJ1-2	TRBD1	TGTGCCAGCAGCCCAGACAGGGGGTCTAACTATGGCTACACCTTC	CASSPDRGSNYGYTF
TRBV6-5	-	TRBJ1-2	-	TGTGCCAGCAAAGCTGGCCAGAATTATGGCTACACCTTC	CASKAGQNYGYTF
TRBV5-4	-	TRBJ2-5	TRBD2	TGTGCCAGCAGCTTGGCCGGTAGCGGGGGGGCCGCCCAGACCCAGTACTTC	CASSLAGSGGAAQTQYF